This TCR beta chain was recorded in a study of post-analysis software for immune sequencing data. Background on the study: Included courses were relapsing-remitting and secondary progressive multiple sclerosis; progressive-relapsing multiple sclerosis was also included. Study observations and caveats: Roughly five TRBV segments appeared more often in patients than in controls, and TRBV5-6, TRBV5-1 and TRBV20-1 were among these. Multiple sclerosis was associated with a significant reduction in normalized Chao1 diversity relative to controls.

This clonotype has more than one count but fewer than ten. The antigen is unknown. Unique molecular identifiers were carried by the TCR beta cDNA libraries. TCRdb reprocessed the PCR reads via MiXCR and lists one record per CDR3 protein. This sample yields about 540,000 distinct CDR3 sequences, of which 34% are seen a single time; approximately 6% belongs to the top ten. The germline V and J ends were trimmed by 1 base and 9 bases, with 16 bases remaining between them. This CDR3 spans 15 amino acids. CDR1 and CDR2 from the germline V gene are SEHNR and FQNEAQ (reference sequence). The sequence was collected from a girl under 18 with multiple sclerosis. Material: blood. This sequence joins TRBV7-9 and TRBJ2-1, with D uncertain. CDR3 nucleotides: TGTGCCAGCAGCTTAGAGAAACCCGCGTCCATTGAGCAGTTCTTC. Its translation is CASSLEKPASIEQFF.